This T cell receptor beta chain was profiled in a study of T-cell reconstitution after alpha-beta-depleted transplantation in children. Whole-study results and caveats: At day 60, the high TCRbeta diversity found in some patients originated from recipient T cells and thymic progenitors that had survived. Alpha-beta T cells present about two months after transplant were reported to originate from several hundred expanded graft clones. T-cell counts and diversity at one year following transplant were attributed mainly to newly produced T cells.

As it was prepared, the TCRbeta library received unique molecular identifiers. TCRdb recomputed calls from the PCR reads with MiXCR, one row per CDR3 protein. The sample records about 200,000 distinct CDR3 sequences, approximately 8% being singletons. The CDR3 loop spans 17 amino acids. Germline CDR1 LGHDT, CDR2 YNNKEL (reference sequence). With 1 base removed from V and 6 bases from J, the gap between germline ends came to 19 bases. This clonotype was detected only a few times. The antigen remains unidentified. This chain joins TRBV3-1 and TRBJ2-1, with unresolved D. The input for sequencing was PBMCs, mostly from graft donor cells, taken 360 days after TCRalphabeta/CD19-depleted stem cell transplant. The origin of this receptor is a male patient aged 2 to 9 who had a stem cell transplant for acute myeloid leukemia, so the T cells may come from the graft donor. CDR3 amino acids: CASSQAHDRLGGNEQFF. Here the CDR3 DNA reads TGTGCCAGCAGCCAAGCCCATGATCGGTTGGGTGGCAATGAGCAGTTCTTC.